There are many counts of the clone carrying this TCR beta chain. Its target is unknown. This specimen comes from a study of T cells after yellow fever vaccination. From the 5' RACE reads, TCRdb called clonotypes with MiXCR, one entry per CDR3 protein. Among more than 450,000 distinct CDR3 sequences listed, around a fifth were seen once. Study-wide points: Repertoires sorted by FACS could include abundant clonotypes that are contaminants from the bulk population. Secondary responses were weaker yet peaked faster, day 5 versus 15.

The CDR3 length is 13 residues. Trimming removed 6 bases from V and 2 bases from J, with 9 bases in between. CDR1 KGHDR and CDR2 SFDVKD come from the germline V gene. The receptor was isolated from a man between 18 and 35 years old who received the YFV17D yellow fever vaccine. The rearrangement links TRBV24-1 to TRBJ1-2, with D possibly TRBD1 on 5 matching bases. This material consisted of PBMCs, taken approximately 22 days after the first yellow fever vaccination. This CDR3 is CATSRGTNYGYTF. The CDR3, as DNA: TGTGCCACCAGTCGGGGGACGAACTATGGCTACACCTTC.